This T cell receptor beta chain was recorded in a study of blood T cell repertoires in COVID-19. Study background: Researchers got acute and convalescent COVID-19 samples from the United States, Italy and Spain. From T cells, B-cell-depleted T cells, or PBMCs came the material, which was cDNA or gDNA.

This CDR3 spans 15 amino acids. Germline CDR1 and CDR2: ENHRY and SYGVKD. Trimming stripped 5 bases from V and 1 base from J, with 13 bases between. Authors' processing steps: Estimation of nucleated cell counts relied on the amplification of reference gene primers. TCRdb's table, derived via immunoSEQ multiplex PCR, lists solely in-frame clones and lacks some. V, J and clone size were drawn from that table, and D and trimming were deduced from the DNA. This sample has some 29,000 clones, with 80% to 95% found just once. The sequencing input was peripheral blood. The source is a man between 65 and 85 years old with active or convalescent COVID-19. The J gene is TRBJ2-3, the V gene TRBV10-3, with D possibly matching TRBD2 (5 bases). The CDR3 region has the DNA TGTGCCATCAGTCTCCGGGGAGACGGCACAGATACGCAGTATTTT. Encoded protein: CAISLRGDGTDTQYF.